The 30 T cell receptor beta chains reported below all come from one sample, sequenced in a study of blood T cell repertoires in COVID-19. The data were produced by immunoSEQ multiplex PCR, yet TCRdb's version contains in-frame clones alone and is incomplete. The data show roughly 330,000 clones, more than 75% seen once. Sequenced: PBMCs or T cells enriched from blood (not recorded which). These receptors were obtained from a woman under 30 who had recovered from COVID-19.

This clone was detected only once. The rearrangement joins TRBV7-8 to TRBJ2-1; 16 nucleotides agree with TRBD2. CDR1 is SGHVS and CDR2 is FQNEAQ in the germline V gene. V was pared by 8 bases and J by 8 bases, with 6 bases of the junction left unmatched. The CDR3 loop spans 15 amino acids. Written as DNA, the CDR3 is TGTGCCAGCGTCCCGGGACTAGCGGGAGGGGATGAGCAGTTCTTC. It yields the protein CASVPGLAGGDEQFF.

CDR3 in amino acids: CASTTRINPNRRNYGYTF. In DNA form, the CDR3 reads TGTGCCAGCACTACGAGAATCAACCCAAACCGCCGTAACTATGGCTACACCTTC. The chain combines TRBV7-8 with TRBJ1-2; D remains unclear. Per the germline V gene, CDR1 is SGHVS and CDR2 is FQNEAQ. V dropped 7 bases and J dropped 1 base, with 25 bases sitting between them. This CDR3 is 18 amino acids long.

The J gene is TRBJ1-3, the V gene TRBV29-1, with no clear D. The CDR3 is 14 residues long. The germline V gene has CDR1 SQVTM and CDR2 ANQGSEA. Trimming pared 7 bases from V and 4 bases from J, leaving 17 bases between. The CDR3 DNA reads TGCAGCGCTGCGACCCCCGCAGGAGGAAACACCATATATTTT. Residues: CSAATPAGGNTIYF.

The chain employs TRBV29-1 and TRBJ1-2, with D hard to call. V lost 7 bases and J 3 bases, leaving 12 bases between the germline ends. The CDR3 consists of 12 residues. Germline V gives CDR1 SQVTM, CDR2 ANQGSEA. The chain's CDR3 is CSGWETYYGYTF. CDR3 DNA: TGCAGCGGTTGGGAGACTTACTATGGCTACACCTTC. Supplemented by reference TRBV29-1 and TRBJ1-2, the full variable domain reads SAVISQKPSRDICQRGTSLTIQCQVDSQVTMMFWYRQQPGQSLTLIATANQGSEATYESGFVIDKFPISRPNLTFSTLTVSNMSPEDSSIYLCSGWETYYGYTFGSGTRLTVV.

V and J are TRBV6-5 and TRBJ2-7; the D gene is possibly TRBD1 (5 bases). Germline V gene sequence: CDR1 MNHEY, CDR2 SVGAGI. V lost 5 bases to trimming and J lost 5 bases, with 10 bases between them. CDR3 length equals 12 residues. The CDR3 DNA reads as TGTGCCAGCAGTCCCAGGGTCAACGAGCAGTACTTC. Protein: CASSPRVNEQYF.

This chain uses TRBV18 with TRBJ1-5, with a tentative D call TRBD1 (5 bases). Trimming cost V 4 bases and J 4 bases, with 8 bases left between them. This CDR3 is built from 13 residues. Per germline, CDR1 KGHSH and CDR2 LQKENI. The CDR3 sequence: CASSRGENQPQHF. The CDR3 region has the DNA TGTGCCAGCTCACGGGGGGAAAATCAGCCCCAGCATTTT. Full variable domain (rest looked up from reference TRBV18 and TRBJ1-5): NAGVMQNPRHLVRRRGQEARLRCSPMKGHSHVYWYRQLPEEGLKFMVYLQKENIIDESGMPKERFSAEFPKEGPSILRIQQVVRGDSAAYFCASSRGENQPQHFGDGTRLSIL.

The J gene is TRBJ1-5, the V gene TRBV28; D unclear. CDR1 MDHEN and CDR2 SYDVKM come from the germline V gene. The length of the CDR3 is 14 residues. Trimming cost V 10 bases and J 4 bases, with 17 bases left between them. The CDR3 loop reads CATLQNPLNQPQHF. CDR3 DNA sequence: TGTGCCACCTTGCAGAACCCTCTTAATCAGCCCCAGCATTTT. The complete variable domain, with remaining parts taken from reference TRBV28 and TRBJ1-5, reads DVKVTQSSRYLVKRTGEKVFLECVQDMDHENMFWYRQDPGLGLRLIYFSYDVKMKEKGDIPEGYSVSREKKERFSLILESASTNQTSMYLCATLQNPLNQPQHFGDGTRLSIL.

The rearrangement joins TRBV4-1 to TRBJ1-4; TRBD1 might be the D (5 bases). With 2 bases removed from V and 5 bases from J, the gap between germline ends came to 9 bases. This CDR3 has 14 residues. CDR1 and CDR2 from the germline V gene are MGHRA and YSYEKL. CDR3 protein: CASSQYNRNEKLFF. DNA of the CDR3: TGCGCCAGCAGCCAATATAACAGGAATGAAAAACTGTTTTTT.

The rearrangement links TRBV5-5 to TRBJ2-1, with a weak D call TRBD1 (5 bases). V lost 0 bases to trimming and J lost 7 bases, with 14 bases between them. This CDR3 has 15 residues. Germline CDR1 and CDR2: SGHKS and YYEKEE (reference sequence). The CDR3 nucleotides read TGTGCCAGCAGCTTGGGATCAGGGCTTCTAAATGAGCAGTTCTTC. Amino acid sequence: CASSLGSGLLNEQFF. Drawing the rest from reference TRBV5-5 and TRBJ2-1, the complete variable domain is DAGVTQSPTHLIKTRGQQVTLRCSPISGHKSVSWYQQVLGQGPQFIFQYYEKEERGRGNFPDRFSARQFPNYSSELNVNALLLGDSALYLCASSLGSGLLNEQFFGPGTRLTVL.

The gene calls are TRBV12-3 or TRBV12-4 and TRBJ2-3; unclear D gene. The CDR3 totals 11 residues. V shed 7 bases and J shed 3 bases, with 5 bases lying between them. This CDR3 is CASKITDTQYF. CDR3 bases: TGTGCCAGCAAAATAACAGATACGCAGTATTTT.

V and J are TRBV4-1 and TRBJ2-3, with TRBD2 as a possible D gene (6 bases). Germline assignment: CDR1 MGHRA and CDR2 YSYEKL. CDR3 length: 15 residues. V dropped 1 base and J dropped 3 bases, with 11 bases sitting between them. CDR3 protein: CASSQAGVATDTQYF. Here the CDR3 DNA reads TGCGCCAGCAGCCAAGCGGGGGTCGCGACAGATACGCAGTATTTT.

This clone is a singleton in its sample. The chain employs TRBV21-1 and TRBJ2-7; the table's D call of TRBD2 was not tested on the DNA. TRBV21-1 is labeled a pseudogene. CDR3 size: 14 residues. In DNA form, the CDR3 reads TGTGCCAGCGGACTCCCCAAGCATCCCTACGAGCAGTACTTC. This encodes CASGLPKHPYEQYF.

The CDR3 reads CSVEFHDSLGGYTF. CDR3 DNA sequence: TGCAGCGTTGAATTTCACGACAGCCTTGGTGGCTACACCTTC. The V call is TRBV29-1, the J call TRBJ1-2; D is perhaps TRBD1 (5 bases). V was cut by 2 bases and J by 7 bases, with 17 bases left in between. This CDR3 is 14 amino acids long. Germline V CDR1 and CDR2: SQVTM, ANQGSEA. The full variable domain, rest sourced from reference TRBV29-1 and TRBJ1-2, is SAVISQKPSRDICQRGTSLTIQCQVDSQVTMMFWYRQQPGQSLTLIATANQGSEATYESGFVIDKFPISRPNLTFSTLTVSNMSPEDSSIYLCSVEFHDSLGGYTFGSGTRLTVV.

The chain is built from TRBV7-9 and TRBJ2-5, with 7 bases that match TRBD1. Trimming took 3 bases from V and 5 from J; bases not matched to a gene: 9. Germline V gives CDR1 SEHNR, CDR2 FQNEAQ (reference sequence). The CDR3 length is 15 residues. The CDR3 region is CASSFEQGTLETQYF. CDR3 coding DNA: TGTGCCAGCAGCTTCGAACAGGGGACCCTGGAGACCCAGTACTTC.

V usage is TRBV28 and J usage is TRBJ1-5, with D possibly being TRBD1 (5 bases). CDR3 length: 12 amino acids. Germline V gene data show CDR1 as MDHEN and CDR2 as SYDVKM. V gave up 6 bases and J gave up 8 bases, with 11 bases separating them. CDR3 nucleotide sequence: TGTGCCAGCAGCCAGGGATTTGAGCCCCAGCATTTT. Residues: CASSQGFEPQHF.

This chain connects TRBV2 to TRBJ1-5; no clear D. The CDR3 extends over 15 amino acids. Per the germline V gene, CDR1 is SNHLY and CDR2 is FYNNEI. Deletions cut 7 bases from V and 5 bases from J, with 18 bases between. CDR3 amino acids: CASIREPLADQPQHF. The CDR3 DNA follows: TGTGCCAGCATTCGGGAGCCCCTGGCGGATCAGCCCCAGCATTTT.

The V gene is TRBV7-3, the J gene TRBJ1-2; D is perhaps TRBD1 (6 bases). The CDR3 runs 13 residues. The V and J ends lost 1 base and 7 bases respectively, with 10 bases between them. Germline loops: CDR1 SGHTA, CDR2 FQGTGA. The CDR3 spells CASSLSQGSGYTF. The DNA for the CDR3 is TGTGCCAGCAGCTTAAGCCAGGGGTCTGGCTACACCTTC.

The chain combines TRBV7-2 with TRBJ2-1; D may be TRBD1 (6 bases). The length of the CDR3 is 14 residues. Trimming pared 4 bases from V and 3 bases from J, leaving 10 bases between. Germline assignment: CDR1 SGHTA and CDR2 FQGNSA. The CDR3 loop is CASSWRTVYNEQFF. The CDR3 DNA reads TGTGCCAGCAGCTGGCGGACAGTCTACAATGAGCAGTTCTTC.

This chain joins TRBV11-2 and TRBJ2-1; D gene ambiguous. Germline CDR1 reads SGHAT; CDR2 reads FQNNGV. The CDR3 length is 14 residues. V was trimmed by 5 bases and J by 3 bases, leaving 11 bases between them. Here the CDR3 DNA reads TGTGCCAGCAGCCCTCCCCTGTACTACAATGAGCAGTTCTTC. This translates into CASSPPLYYNEQFF. Drawing the rest from reference TRBV11-2 and TRBJ2-1, the complete variable domain is EAGVAQSPRYKIIEKRQSVAFWCNPISGHATLYWYQQILGQGPKLLIQFQNNGVVDDSQLPKDRFSAERLKGVDSTLKIQPAKLEDSAVYLCASSPPLYYNEQFFGPGTRLTVL.

This chain uses TRBV3-1 (or the pseudogene TRBV3-2) with TRBJ2-4; D gene ambiguous. The CDR3 runs 15 residues. Trimming removed 5 bases at V and 2 bases at J, with 13 bases between. The germline gives CDR1 LGHDT, CDR2 YNNKEL (reference sequence). In nucleotides, the CDR3 is TGTGCCAGCAGCTTCACGGGTAAAACCAAAAACATTCAGTACTTC. It translates to CASSFTGKTKNIQYF.

The table lists this clone with a few counts. This rearrangement joins TRBV18 to TRBJ2-7, with 8 bases identical to TRBD2. Germline loops: CDR1 KGHSH, CDR2 LQKENI. Trimming cost V 4 bases and J 3 bases; bases outside gene matches: 5. This CDR3 region has 14 residues. The CDR3 bases are TGTGCCAGCTCACAGGGACTAGGAGTCTACGAGCAGTACTTC. This translates into CASSQGLGVYEQYF.

In this sample, this clone turned up a few times. The V and J genes are TRBV19 and TRBJ2-7; perhaps TRBD2 as D (6 bases). Germline loops: CDR1 LNHDA, CDR2 SQIVND (reference sequence). The ends were cut back, 5 bases at V and 4 bases at J, with 15 bases in the middle. The CDR3 covers 14 residues. The CDR3 DNA follows: TGTGCCAGTAGTTCCGGGACTGGATTTTACGAGCAGTACTTC. It translates to CASSSGTGFYEQYF.

J is TRBJ2-1 and V is TRBV12-5; TRBD1 might be the D (6 bases). The CDR3 extends over 19 amino acids. V dropped 0 bases and J dropped 2 bases, with 20 bases sitting between them. Looked up from germline, CDR1 is LGHNT and CDR2 is FRNRAP. CDR3 region: CASGLVLTVGTRTYNEQFF. CDR3 DNA sequence: TGTGCTAGTGGTTTGGTACTAACCGTCGGGACACGAACCTACAATGAGCAGTTCTTC.

This clone occurred a few times. The chain employs TRBV7-9 and TRBJ1-2; no clear D gene. The CDR3 totals 13 residues. Germline CDR1 is SEHNR and CDR2 is FQNEAQ (reference sequence). V dropped 2 bases and J dropped 4 bases, with 8 bases sitting between them. The CDR3 DNA is TGTGCCAGCAGCTTACTGGTCGGCTATGGCTACACCTTC. It specifies CASSLLVGYGYTF.

This clone showed up many times. V gene TRBV30 combines with J gene TRBJ1-6, with TRBD1 matching over 9 bases. The CDR3 extends over 15 amino acids. Germline loops: CDR1 GTSNPN, CDR2 SVGIG (reference sequence). J was trimmed by 5 bases and V by 3 bases; bases with no gene match: 5. The CDR3 DNA reads TGTGCCTGGAGGGATACAGGGGGCAATAATTCACCCCTCCACTTT. Translated, it gives CAWRDTGGNNSPLHF.

V and J are TRBV11-2 and TRBJ1-1; TRBD1 matches 11 bases. CDR1 and CDR2 (germline): SGHAT, FQNNGV. The CDR3 spans 18 residues. The ends lost 1 base at V and 4 bases at J; junction bases unmatched: 11. The CDR3 is CASSLGALAGTGGTEAFF. CDR3 DNA sequence: TGTGCCAGCAGCTTAGGTGCTTTGGCTGGGACAGGGGGCACTGAAGCTTTCTTT.

The chain links TRBV4-1 to TRBJ1-2; 9 positions agree with TRBD1. The trim removed 3 bases at V and 8 bases at J, leaving 10 bases unmatched. CDR1 is MGHRA, CDR2 YSYEKL, per germline. The CDR3 runs to 15 residues. The CDR3 nucleotides are TGCGCCAGCAGCCAGGACAGGGGCAATGGAAGGGGCTACACCTTC. It translates to CASSQDRGNGRGYTF.

The chain combines TRBV15 with TRBJ1-1, with 7 bases that match TRBD1. The CDR3 is 13 amino acids. With 4 bases clipped from V and 10 bases from J, the junction kept 9 bases outside the gene matches. CDR1 is LNHNV and CDR2 is YYDKDF in the germline V gene (reference sequence). The CDR3 DNA reads as TGTGCCACCAGCACCAGTGGGACAGTACGAGCTTTCTTT. Encoded protein: CATSTSGTVRAFF. Supplemented by reference TRBV15 and TRBJ1-1, the full variable domain reads DAMVIQNPRYQVTQFGKPVTLSCSQTLNHNVMYWYQQKSSQAPKLLFHYYDKDFNNEADTPDNFQSRRPNTSFCFLDIRSPGLGDTAMYLCATSTSGTVRAFFGQGTRLTVV.

The chain is built from TRBV9 and TRBJ1-2; TRBD1 agrees at 9 bases. V lost 4 bases and J lost 5; bases outside the gene matches: 18. Germline V lookup: CDR1 SGDLS, CDR2 YYNGEE. The CDR3 has 18 amino acids. CDR3 sequence: CASSPQRGGTGKIYGYTF. CDR3 DNA: TGTGCCAGCAGCCCCCAAAGAGGAGGGACAGGGAAAATTTATGGCTACACCTTC.

The chain carries TRBV7-9 and TRBJ1-4; D uncertain. This CDR3 is built from 14 residues. Trimming took 5 bases from V and 5 from J, leaving 12 bases between them. Germline CDR1 SEHNR, CDR2 FQNEAQ (reference sequence). The CDR3 DNA is TGTGCCAGCAGCCCCGGGAGGGTGAATGAAAAACTGTTTTTT. Translated: CASSPGRVNEKLFF.